Listed here are 29 T cell receptor beta chains from one sample, sequenced in a study of blood T cells in healthy people across ages. The authors ran a second PCR of roughly 6 to 12 cycles using a sample-barcoded 5' primer and a J-beta primer mix. Each CDR3 protein is one row after TCRdb ran MiXCR on the 5' RACE reads. The sample has more than 650,000 distinct CDR3 sequences, about 24% seen once. Sequenced: blood. The receptors were gathered from a man aged 70-80 years in good health.

This clonotype showed up just once. It is likely a read error, because the conserved phenylalanine at the end of the CDR3 is missing. The chain recombines TRBV20-1 with TRBJ1-2; 7 nucleotides match TRBD1. The CDR3 is made up of 13 amino acids. Germline V gene lookup returns CDR1 DFQATT and CDR2 SNEGSKA (reference sequence). In DNA, the CDR3 is TGCGGACTAGGGGGCCCCTCTGGCTATGGCTACACCCTC. This translates into CGLGGPSGYGYTL.

The J gene is TRBJ2-2, the V gene TRBV10-3, with 7 bases identical to TRBD1. The CDR3 contains 14 residues. From germline, CDR1 is ENHRY and CDR2 SYGVKD. V lost 8 bases to trimming and J lost 0 bases; unmatched junction nucleotides: 3. The CDR3 DNA reads as TGTGCCATCCCGACAGGGTCGAACACCGGGGAGCTGTTTTTT. This translates into CAIPTGSNTGELFF.

Remarks on this clonotype: Since the CDR3 does not end with the conserved phenylalanine or tryptophan, this likely comes from a read error. The chain couples TRBV18 to TRBJ2-5, with TRBD2 matching over 14 bases. Looked up from germline, CDR1 is KGHSH and CDR2 is LQKENI. The ends lost 3 bases at V and 11 bases at J; junction bases unmatched: 5. The CDR3 loop spans 14 amino acids. CDR3 DNA sequence: TGTGCCAGCTCACCCGGGACTAGCGGGAGTTTTCAGTACGTC. Translating gives CASSPGTSGSFQYV.

V is TRBV2 and J is TRBJ2-5, with D uncertain. The CDR3 length is 12 residues. Trimming pared 7 bases from V and 4 bases from J, leaving 10 bases between. The germline gives CDR1 SNHLY, CDR2 FYNNEI. In DNA, the CDR3 is TGTGCCAGCAACCAGTGGGCAGAGACCCAGTACTTC. The encoded protein is CASNQWAETQYF.

The rearrangement uses TRBV7-3 and TRBJ2-1, with a weak D call TRBD2 (5 bases). Looked up from germline, CDR1 is SGHTA and CDR2 is FQGTGA. The CDR3 totals 16 residues. With 1 base removed from V and 3 bases from J, the gap between germline ends came to 13 bases. The CDR3: CASSLSGSTVYNEQFF. The CDR3, as DNA: TGTGCCAGCAGCTTAAGTGGGAGCACCGTCTACAATGAGCAGTTCTTC. Combining the CDR3 with reference TRBV7-3 and TRBJ2-1 gives the whole variable domain GAGVSQTPSNKVTEKGKYVELRCDPISGHTALYWYRQSLGQGPEFLIYFQGTGAADDSGLPNDRFFAVRPEGSVSTLKIQRTERGDSAVYLCASSLSGSTVYNEQFFGPGTRLTVL.

The chain combines TRBV12-3 or TRBV12-4 with TRBJ2-7; the match to TRBD2 covers 10 bases. This CDR3 contains 22 residues. V was pared by 2 bases and J by 0 bases, with 22 bases of the junction left unmatched. CDR3 sequence (DNA): TGTGCCAGCAGTTTAAGCCCACTCGGGAGTTCACTAGCGGGGCTAAGCTCCTACGAGCAGTACTTC. It is translated as CASSLSPLGSSLAGLSSYEQYF.

With regard to this clonotype: One end of the junction varies from germline; a read error may be responsible. The J gene is TRBJ1-5, the V gene TRBV6-1, with D possibly being TRBD1 (5 bases). There are 15 residues in the CDR3. The germline CDR1 and CDR2 sequences are MNHNS and SASEGT. The CDR3 loop is CASTERGDLGQPQHF. The CDR3 DNA reads TGTGCCAGCACTGAACGGGGGGATTTGGGTCAGCCCCAGCATTTT.

Details on this clonotype: The DNA is omitted, as the CDR3 cannot be located on it reliably, and the CDR3 follows TCRdb's listing. The J gene is TRBJ2-6, the V gene TRBV29-1; the table's TRBD1 call for D was not verified on the DNA. From germline, CDR1 is SQVTM and CDR2 ANQGSEA. Both ends counted, the CDR3 spans 14 residues. This CDR3 reads CSAGWGGGANVPTF.

This chain links TRBV20-1 with TRBJ2-5; 9 positions match TRBD2. V shed 4 bases and J 5 bases; nucleotides not matched to a gene: 8. Germline CDR1 DFQATT, CDR2 SNEGSKA (reference sequence). The CDR3 runs to 14 residues. The CDR3 sequence: CSATSGGLAETQYF. CDR3 DNA sequence: TGCAGTGCTACCAGCGGGGGGCTGGCTGAGACCCAGTACTTC.

This chain connects TRBV20-1 to TRBJ1-2, with D perhaps TRBD1 (6 bases). CDR3 length equals 13 residues. Germline V lookup: CDR1 DFQATT, CDR2 SNEGSKA (reference sequence). V was trimmed by 6 bases and J by 5 bases, leaving 16 bases between them. CDR3 DNA: TGCAGTGCCCGGGGACAACCCGGGTATGGCTACACCTTC. Translated: CSARGQPGYGYTF.

This clonotype was seen a handful of times. The gene calls are TRBV7-2 and TRBJ2-5; D gene ambiguous. Deletions cut 2 bases from V and 1 base from J, with 8 bases between. The CDR3 is made up of 14 amino acids. Germline CDR1 reads SGHTA; CDR2 reads FQGNSA. The CDR3 sequence: CASSLRHTQETQYF. DNA of the CDR3: TGTGCCAGCAGCTTAAGACATACCCAAGAGACCCAGTACTTC.

The V call is TRBV5-1, the J call TRBJ2-3, with D unresolved. CDR1 is SGHRS, CDR2 YFSETQ, per germline. Deletions cut 0 bases from V and 14 bases from J, with 16 bases between. The CDR3 sequence is 13 residues long. Written as DNA, the CDR3 is TGCGCCAGCAGCTTGGATGGGTCCACTGGTGGGTATTTT. Protein: CASSLDGSTGGYF.

This clonotype was seen more than once but under ten times. The chain combines TRBV7-2 with TRBJ2-1; 9 nucleotides agree with TRBD1. The end of the DNA is better explained by TRBJ2-7, so the J call may be wrong. Germline lookup yields CDR1 SGHTA and CDR2 FQGNSA. The CDR3 runs to 14 residues. CDR3 nucleotides: TGTGCCAGCAGTTGGACAGGGGTGGTCTACGAGCAGTACGTC. This codes for CASSWTGVVYEQYV.

This clonotype occurred a few times. This chain uses TRBV4-2 with TRBJ1-6; D unclear. Germline CDR1 is LGHNA and CDR2 is YNFKEQ. The CDR3 contains 15 residues. Trimming removed 0 bases at V and 8 bases at J, with 11 bases between. CDR3 protein: CASSQDSGPDSPLHF. CDR3 coding DNA: TGTGCCAGCAGCCAAGATTCGGGTCCAGATTCACCCCTCCACTTT.

This chain joins TRBV12-3 or TRBV12-4 and TRBJ1-1; D is ambiguous. This CDR3 region has 14 residues. V was cut by 3 bases and J by 3 bases, with 11 bases left in between. DNA for the CDR3: TGTGCCAGCAGTTTGGCACGAGTCGACACTGAAGCTTTCTTT. It specifies CASSLARVDTEAFF.

This clonotype was seen only a few times. CDR3 bases: TGTGCCAGCAGCCGACAGACAGGGGCAGACTACGAGCAGTACGTC. Translated, it gives CASSRQTGADYEQYV. This chain links TRBV6-5 with TRBJ2-5; 8 nucleotides agree with TRBD1. The better agreement between TRBJ2-7 and the DNA end casts doubt on the J call. Germline CDR1 is MNHEY and CDR2 is SVGAGI. The CDR3 spans 15 residues.

In nucleotides, the CDR3 is TGCGCCAGCAGCCCACTTACAGGTATCAATATCGATGAGCAGTTCTTC. The encoded protein is CASSPLTGINIDEQFF. This sequence joins TRBV4-3 and TRBJ2-1, with D tentatively TRBD1 (5 bases). The V end lost 4 bases, the J end lost 8 bases, and 21 bases lay between the germline ends. Germline loops: CDR1 LGHNA, CDR2 YSLEER. The CDR3 sequence is 16 residues long.

This clonotype was counted a few times. The genes are TRBV29-1 and TRBJ2-5, with 7 bases matching TRBD1. The CDR3 spans 14 residues. Germline V gives CDR1 SQVTM, CDR2 ANQGSEA. V lost 6 bases to trimming and J lost 5 bases; unmatched junction nucleotides: 12. The CDR3 coding sequence is TGCAGCGTCTCACCAAATACAGGGGCCGAGACCCAGTACTTC. Protein product: CSVSPNTGAETQYF.

This clonotype was observed at least ten times. The CDR3 here is CAISESGGRDTQYF. In nucleotides, the CDR3 is TGTGCCATCAGTGAGTCCGGGGGTCGGGATACGCAGTATTTT. The J gene is TRBJ2-3, the V gene TRBV10-3; possible D gene TRBD2, 6 bases. The CDR3 length is 14 residues. Germline V gene sequence: CDR1 ENHRY, CDR2 SYGVKD. Trimming stripped 0 bases from V and 6 bases from J, with 10 bases between.

There are a few counts of this clonotype. The chain links TRBV28 to TRBJ1-2; possibly TRBD1 for D (5 bases). V shed 8 bases and J shed 4 bases, with 14 bases lying between them. This CDR3 has 13 residues. Germline V lookup: CDR1 MDHEN, CDR2 SYDVKM. The CDR3 protein is CASRGGDGYGYTF. The CDR3 DNA sequence: TGTGCCAGCCGGGGAGGGGATGGCTATGGCTACACCTTC.

The rearrangement joins TRBV12-3 or TRBV12-4 to TRBJ2-3; 9 bases match TRBD2. This CDR3 contains 15 residues. V dropped 6 bases and J dropped 1; count of bases not matched to a gene: 5. The CDR3 DNA reads as TGTGCCAGCAGGATACGACTAGCGGGCACAGATACGCAGTATTTT. It encodes CASRIRLAGTDTQYF.

The chain couples TRBV24-1 to TRBJ2-7; TRBD1 matches at 10 bases. Germline V gives CDR1 KGHDR, CDR2 SFDVKD. The CDR3 is 15 amino acids. The V segment lost 2 bases and the J segment 6 bases; nucleotides outside the gene matches: 6. The CDR3 nucleotides read TGTGCCACCAGTGATTCCGGGACAGGGGCGGGCGAGCAGTACTTC. It specifies CATSDSGTGAGEQYF.

This clonotype is a singleton in its sample. This chain joins TRBV5-6 and TRBJ2-3; D might be TRBD1 (5 bases). CDR1 is SGHDT, CDR2 YYEEEE, per germline. V was trimmed by 7 bases and J by 3 bases, leaving 12 bases between them. The length of the CDR3 is 13 residues. The CDR3 sequence is CASGFRQTDTQYF. The CDR3 region has the DNA TGTGCCAGCGGATTCCGACAGACAGATACGCAGTATTTT.

This clonotype was picked up a small number of times. The gene calls are TRBV19 and TRBJ2-7; perhaps TRBD1 as D (6 bases). The V end was cut by 10 bases, the J end by 0 bases, with 16 bases between. This CDR3 spans 14 amino acids. Looked up from germline, CDR1 is LNHDA and CDR2 is SQIVND (reference sequence). The chain's CDR3 is CATNPRDNSYEQYF. DNA for the CDR3: TGTGCCACCAACCCCCGGGACAACTCCTACGAGCAGTACTTC.

This clonotype was detected only a few times. J is TRBJ2-5 and V is TRBV29-1, with a weak D call TRBD2 (5 bases). The last part of the DNA fits TRBJ2-7 better; the J call may be wrong. The germline CDR1 and CDR2 sequences are SQVTM and ANQGSEA. CDR3 size: 13 residues. Here the CDR3 DNA reads TGCAGCGTTGGCTCCGGACTTTCCTACGAGCAGTACTTC. It is translated as CSVGSGLSYEQYF.

There are a few counts of this clonotype. J is TRBJ1-4 and V is TRBV10-3; the D is unclear. Trimming cost V 0 bases and J 5 bases, with 10 bases left between them. This CDR3 is 15 amino acids long. Germline CDR1 and CDR2: ENHRY and SYGVKD. CDR3: CAISESVGLNEKLFF. DNA of the CDR3: TGTGCCATCAGTGAGTCGGTAGGGCTCAATGAAAAACTGTTTTTT.

This chain links TRBV1 with TRBJ2-7; the table's D gene call, TRBD2, was not cross checked with the DNA. TRBV1 is designated a pseudogene. The CDR3 consists of 14 residues. The CDR3 region is CTSSHESGCYEQYV. Here the CDR3 DNA reads TGCACCAGCAGCCACGAGAGCGGGTGCTACGAGCAGTACGTC.

The chain has TRBV6-5 and TRBJ2-7; D gene uncertain. CDR1 is MNHEY, CDR2 SVGAGI, per germline. CDR3 length: 11 amino acids. Trimming cost V 4 bases and J 9 bases, with 10 bases left between them. In nucleotides, the CDR3 is TGTGCCAGCAGTTCCCCAGGCGGGCAGTACTTC. It encodes CASSSPGGQYF.

V and J are TRBV3-1 and TRBJ1-1; TRBD1 might be the D (5 bases). Deletions cut 4 bases from V and 7 bases from J, with 13 bases between. The V gene's germline CDR1 is LGHDT and CDR2 YNNKEL (reference sequence). This CDR3 is 13 amino acids long. CDR3 sequence: CASSLIGAGEAFF. CDR3 sequence (DNA): TGTGCCAGCAGCCTAATAGGGGCCGGTGAAGCTTTCTTT. The full variable domain, in which reference TRBV3-1 and TRBJ1-1 provide the parts outside the CDR3, is DTAVSQTPKYLVTQMGNDKSIKCEQNLGHDTMYWYKQDSKKFLKIMFSYNNKELIINETVPNRFSPKSPDKAHLNLHINSLELGDSAVYFCASSLIGAGEAFFGQGTRLTVV.